The following is a TCR beta chain sequence with its context. What it recognizes is unknown. V lost 5 bases to trimming and J lost 5 bases; unmatched junction nucleotides: 10. Germline loops: CDR1 MGHDK, CDR2 SYGVNS. This CDR3 comprises 15 residues. A multiplex PCR was run with 60 Vbeta primers and 13 Jbeta primers. Libraries were prepared by immunoSEQ multiplex PCR; TCRdb keeps only in-frame clonotypes and omits some of them. Found here are 150,000 to 200,000 clones, more than 65% of them singletons; the top ten hold about a tenth. This sample is part of a study of cytomegalovirus exposure and HLA in healthy donors. In the study overall: Of all 380 or so donors who were genotyped, about 84% belonged to the Caucasian-associated ancestry cluster. Study findings and constraints: Upon later analysis, TCR association rates were observed to vary by HLA locus, being highest for DRB1 and lowest for HLA-C. It was reported in a later analysis that an Asian-associated ancestry cluster showed fewer N-insertions than the approximately 670-donor mean.

All the people who gave samples were healthy bone marrow donors. The sequence came from a man aged 18 to 29 in good health and CMV-seropositive. The V and J genes are TRBV25-1 and TRBJ2-5, with 8 bases aligning to TRBD2. Sequenced: PBMCs. For the CDR3, the DNA is TGTGCCAGCAGTAAACTCGGGACTAGTCAGGAGACCCAGTACTTC. This codes for CASSKLGTSQETQYF.